The 9 T cell receptor beta chains below were found in one sample sequenced in a study of PD-1 blockade in classical Hodgkin lymphoma. The time point is: newly diagnosed, previously untreated cHL patient sample. Magnetic depletion of unwanted cells isolated CD4+ T cells from thawed PBMCs. Measured with immunoSEQ multiplex PCR; TCRdb has only the in-frame clones, and not every one. Of around 31,000 clones in the sample, about 89% were seen once. Sequenced input: CD4+ T cells from blood. The origin of the receptors is a human donor with classical Hodgkin lymphoma.

V is TRBV7-2 and J is TRBJ1-1, with unresolved D. Germline V gene sequence: CDR1 SGHTA, CDR2 FQGNSA. Trimming stripped 5 bases from V and 6 bases from J, with 16 bases between. CDR3 length: 14 residues. In DNA form, the CDR3 reads TGTGCCAGCAGCCCTCCAGAGGCGGGAGCTGAAGCTTTCTTT. It yields the protein CASSPPEAGAEAFF.

The chain employs TRBV19 and TRBJ2-5; a weak D match, TRBD2 (6 bases). The V gene lost 5 bases and the J gene lost 1 base, with 11 bases spanning the gap. The CDR3 is 14 residues long. CDR1 is LNHDA and CDR2 is SQIVND in the germline V gene (reference sequence). CDR3 bases: TGTGCCAGTAGTGGGGGGACCAGCCAAGAGACCCAGTACTTC. Translated, it gives CASSGGTSQETQYF.

This clone was recorded a few times. The V gene is TRBV6-1, the J gene TRBJ1-2, with D possibly TRBD1 on 5 matching bases. Germline CDR1 and CDR2: MNHNS and SASEGT. The V end was cut by 3 bases, the J end by 8 bases, with 16 bases between. There are 14 residues in the CDR3. CDR3 protein: CASSDTGPSGGYTF. The CDR3 DNA reads TGTGCCAGCAGTGATACAGGCCCGAGCGGGGGCTACACCTTC.

This chain links TRBV6-4 with TRBJ2-2, with D possibly being TRBD2 (5 bases). CDR3 size: 15 residues. Trimming took off 5 bases at V and 3 bases at J, with 13 bases between the two ends. Germline loops: CDR1 MRHNA, CDR2 SNTAGT. The CDR3 DNA reads as TGTGCCAGCAGTTTTGGGAAGCGGTACACCGGGGAGCTGTTTTTT. Amino acid sequence: CASSFGKRYTGELFF.

This chain uses TRBV6-5 with TRBJ2-2, with a possible D match to TRBD1 (6 bases). Trimming left V 7 bases short and J 4 bases short, with 10 bases between. Germline CDR1 reads MNHEY; CDR2 reads SVGAGI. There are 13 residues in the CDR3. The DNA of the CDR3 is TGTGCCAGCAAACAGGGACCCACCGGGGAGCTGTTTTTT. It yields the protein CASKQGPTGELFF.

This chain links TRBV9 with TRBJ2-3; 12 positions agree with TRBD2. The V gene's germline CDR1 is SGDLS and CDR2 YYNGEE. The CDR3 is 20 residues long. V was pared by 4 bases and J by 0 bases, with 15 bases of the junction left unmatched. In DNA form, the CDR3 reads TGTGCCAGCAGCCGCTCCCTCCGGCTAGCGGGAGGGCCCAGCACAGATACGCAGTATTTT. Protein: CASSRSLRLAGGPSTDTQYF.

The chain combines TRBV9 with TRBJ1-3, with unresolved D. The germline V and J ends were trimmed by 0 bases and 4 bases, with 5 bases remaining between them. The CDR3 covers 13 residues. Germline CDR1 is SGDLS and CDR2 is YYNGEE. The CDR3 bases are TGTGCCAGCAGCGTAGATTTAGGAAACACCATATATTTT. It codes for CASSVDLGNTIYF.

The chain has TRBV6-1 and TRBJ2-7; 7 bases match TRBD2. V lost 6 bases and J lost 3; bases outside the gene matches: 5. Germline CDR1 and CDR2: MNHNS and SASEGT. CDR3 length equals 13 residues. This CDR3 reads CASRGSGYYEQYF. CDR3 nucleotide sequence: TGTGCCAGCAGGGGTAGCGGGTACTACGAGCAGTACTTC.

This clone was counted a single time. V usage is TRBV29-1 and J usage is TRBJ2-7, with 8 bases matching TRBD1. V shed 3 bases and J 0 bases; nucleotides not matched to a gene: 16. The CDR3 runs 18 residues. CDR1 and CDR2 (germline): SQVTM, ANQGSEA. The CDR3 region is CSVEDWTGNDSGSYEQYF. The CDR3 DNA sequence: TGCAGCGTTGAGGATTGGACAGGGAACGATTCGGGCTCCTACGAGCAGTACTTC.